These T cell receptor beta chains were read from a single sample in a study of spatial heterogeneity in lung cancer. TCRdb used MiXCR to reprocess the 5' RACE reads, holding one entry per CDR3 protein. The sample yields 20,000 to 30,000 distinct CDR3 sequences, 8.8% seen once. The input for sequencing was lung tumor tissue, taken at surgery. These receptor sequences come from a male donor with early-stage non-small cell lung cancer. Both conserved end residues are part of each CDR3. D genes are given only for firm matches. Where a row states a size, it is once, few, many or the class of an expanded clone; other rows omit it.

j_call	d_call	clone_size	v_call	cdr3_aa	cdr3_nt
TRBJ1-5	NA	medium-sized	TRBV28	CASSFGFLFNQPQHF	TGTGCCAGCAGTTTTGGGTTCTTATTCAATCAGCCCCAGCATTTT
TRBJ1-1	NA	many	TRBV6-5	CASSWGGENTEAFF	TGTGCCAGCTCCTGGGGCGGGGAGAACACTGAAGCTTTCTTT
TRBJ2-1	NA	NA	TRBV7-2	CASSLTALEQFF	TGTGCCAGCAGCTTAACAGCGCTTGAGCAGTTCTTC
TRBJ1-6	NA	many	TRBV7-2	CASSLAPDRRSSYNSPLHF	TGTGCCAGCAGCTTAGCCCCGGACCGACGGAGCTCCTATAATTCACCCCTCCACTTT
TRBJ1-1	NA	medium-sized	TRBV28	CASRFKGPFTEAFF	TGTGCCAGCAGGTTCAAGGGACCTTTTACTGAAGCTTTCTTT
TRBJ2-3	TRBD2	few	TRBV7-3	CASSSREGNTQYF	TGTGCCAGCAGCTCCAGGGAGGGAAATACGCAGTATTTT
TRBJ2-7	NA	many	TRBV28	CASSFPDWSPVSSYEQYF	TGTGCCAGCAGTTTTCCAGATTGGAGCCCGGTGTCCTCCTACGAGCAGTACTTC
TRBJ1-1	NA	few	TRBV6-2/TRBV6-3	CASKKEVSEAFF	TGTGCCAGCAAAAAGGAGGTCTCGGAAGCTTTCTTT
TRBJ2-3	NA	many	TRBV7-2	CASSLAGGPSPDTQYF	TGTGCCAGCAGCTTAGCCGGCGGCCCCTCGCCAGATACGCAGTATTTT
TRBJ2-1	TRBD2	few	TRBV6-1	CASRGLAVHNEQFF	TGTGCCAGCAGGGGACTAGCAGTCCACAATGAGCAGTTCTTC
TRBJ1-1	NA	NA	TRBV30	CAWNRVLNTEAFF	TGTGCCTGGAACCGGGTCCTGAACACTGAAGCTTTCTTT
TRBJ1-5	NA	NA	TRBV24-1	CATSAAYGSNQPQHF	TGTGCCACCAGTGCAGCCTACGGGAGCAATCAGCCCCAGCATTTT
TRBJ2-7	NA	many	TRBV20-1	CSAGDSLSSYEQYF	TGCAGTGCGGGGGACTCCCTGAGCTCCTACGAGCAGTACTTC
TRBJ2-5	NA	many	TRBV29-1	CSGEEVSGTQYF	TGCAGCGGTGAAGAGGTCTCAGGGACCCAGTACTTC
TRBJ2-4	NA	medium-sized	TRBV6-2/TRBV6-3	CASSYDRSIAKNIQYF	TGTGCCAGCAGTTATGACAGAAGTATAGCCAAAAACATTCAGTACTTC
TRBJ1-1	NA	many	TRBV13	CASSLVSGSEAFF	TGTGCCAGCAGCTTAGTATCAGGGTCTGAAGCTTTCTTT
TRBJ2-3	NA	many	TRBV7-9	CASSSPDTQYF	TGTGCCAGCAGCTCCCCAGATACGCAGTATTTT
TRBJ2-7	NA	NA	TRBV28	CASSSGLSSYEQYF	TGTGCCAGCAGTTCGGGACTCTCCTCCTACGAGCAGTACTTC
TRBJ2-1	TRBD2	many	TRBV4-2	CASSHRRGGQNEQFF	TGTGCCAGCAGCCACCGGCGGGGGGGCCAAAATGAGCAGTTCTTC
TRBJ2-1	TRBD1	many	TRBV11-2	CASSLWGQVYNEQFF	TGTGCCAGCAGCTTATGGGGACAGGTCTACAATGAGCAGTTCTTC
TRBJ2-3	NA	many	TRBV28	CASSLPRSFSDTQYF	TGTGCCAGCAGTTTACCCCGCTCCTTTTCAGATACGCAGTATTTT
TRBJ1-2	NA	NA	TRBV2	CASSENSYYGYTF	TGTGCCAGCAGTGAGAACAGCTACTATGGCTACACCTTC
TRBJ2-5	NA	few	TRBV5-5	CASSFKGETQYF	TGTGCCAGCAGCTTTAAGGGAGAGACCCAGTACTTC
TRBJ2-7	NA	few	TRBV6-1	CASLMTVDSYEQYF	TGTGCCAGCCTCATGACAGTAGACTCCTACGAGCAGTACTTC
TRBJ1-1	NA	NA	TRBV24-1	CATRGKGTRNTEAFF	TGTGCCACCAGGGGAAAAGGGACACGGAACACTGAAGCTTTCTTT
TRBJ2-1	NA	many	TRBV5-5	CASSLLLGSNEQFF	TGTGCCAGCAGCTTATTACTAGGGTCCAATGAGCAGTTCTTC
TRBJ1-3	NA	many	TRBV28	CASRNPTITGPNGNTIYF	TGTGCCAGCAGAAACCCCACTATTACAGGACCGAATGGAAACACCATATATTTT